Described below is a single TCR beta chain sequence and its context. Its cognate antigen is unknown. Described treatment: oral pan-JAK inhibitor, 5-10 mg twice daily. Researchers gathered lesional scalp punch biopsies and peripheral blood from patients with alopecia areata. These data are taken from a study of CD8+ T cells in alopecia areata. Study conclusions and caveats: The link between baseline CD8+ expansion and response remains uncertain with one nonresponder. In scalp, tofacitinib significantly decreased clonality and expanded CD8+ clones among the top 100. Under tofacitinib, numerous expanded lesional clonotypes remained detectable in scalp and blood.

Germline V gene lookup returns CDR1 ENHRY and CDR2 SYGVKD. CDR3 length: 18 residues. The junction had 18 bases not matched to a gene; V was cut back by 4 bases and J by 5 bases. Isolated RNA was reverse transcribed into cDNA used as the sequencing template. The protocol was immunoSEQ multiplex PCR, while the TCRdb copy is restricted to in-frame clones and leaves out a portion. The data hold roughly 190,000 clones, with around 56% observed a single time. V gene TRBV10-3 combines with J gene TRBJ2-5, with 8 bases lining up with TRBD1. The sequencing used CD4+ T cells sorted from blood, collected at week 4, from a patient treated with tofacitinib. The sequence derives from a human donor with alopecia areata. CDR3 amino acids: CAISAQQGDGPDPETQYF. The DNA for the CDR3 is TGTGCCATCAGTGCACAACAGGGGGACGGCCCCGACCCGGAGACCCAGTACTTC.